This T cell receptor (beta chain) was recorded in a study of T-cell reconstitution after alpha-beta-depleted transplantation in children. This clonotype was seen ten or more times. Its cognate antigen is unknown. Trimming took 4 bases from V and 2 from J, leaving 13 bases between them. The CDR3 totals 15 residues. Germline V gives CDR1 SGHDT, CDR2 YYEEEE. Unique molecular identifiers were incorporated into the prepared TCRbeta library. Using its own MiXCR run on the PCR reads, TCRdb lists one record per CDR3 protein. Of about 300,000 distinct CDR3 sequences in the sample, 10% were seen once. Study outcomes and limitations: At around two months after transplant, the alpha-beta T cells were reportedly derived from several hundred expanded clones that came from non-depleted graft cells. The study traced high day-60 TCRbeta diversity in some patients to surviving recipient T cells and thymic progenitors. Newly produced T cells mostly provided counts and TCRbeta diversity after one year, as hyperexpanded clones declined.

The rearrangement uses TRBV5-6 and TRBJ2-1; the D call may be TRBD1 or TRBD2 (5 bases each). Source: PBMCs, taken before TCRalphabeta/CD19-depleted stem cell transplant. The TCR was taken from a boy under three years old with acute myeloid leukemia, due to receive a stem cell transplant. This CDR3 reads CASSEGPGPYNEQFF. The CDR3 DNA is TGTGCCAGCAGCGAGGGACCAGGACCCTACAATGAGCAGTTCTTC.